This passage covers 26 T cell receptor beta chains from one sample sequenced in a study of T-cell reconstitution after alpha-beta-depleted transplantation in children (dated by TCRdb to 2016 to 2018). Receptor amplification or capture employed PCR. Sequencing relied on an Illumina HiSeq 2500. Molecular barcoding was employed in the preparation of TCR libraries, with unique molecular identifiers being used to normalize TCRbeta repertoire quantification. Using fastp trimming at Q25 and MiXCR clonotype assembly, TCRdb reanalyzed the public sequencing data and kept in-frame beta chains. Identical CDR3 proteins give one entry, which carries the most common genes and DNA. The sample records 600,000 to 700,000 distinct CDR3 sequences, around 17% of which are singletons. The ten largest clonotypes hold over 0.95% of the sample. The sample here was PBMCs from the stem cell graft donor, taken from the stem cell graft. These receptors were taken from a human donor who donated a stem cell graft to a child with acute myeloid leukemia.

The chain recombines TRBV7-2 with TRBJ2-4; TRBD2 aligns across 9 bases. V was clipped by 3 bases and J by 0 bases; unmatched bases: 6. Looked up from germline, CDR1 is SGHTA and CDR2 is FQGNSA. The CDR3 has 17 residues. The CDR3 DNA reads TGTGCCAGCAGCTTCTACGGCGGGGGGGGAGCCAAAAACATTCAGTACTTC. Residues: CASSFYGGGGAKNIQYF.

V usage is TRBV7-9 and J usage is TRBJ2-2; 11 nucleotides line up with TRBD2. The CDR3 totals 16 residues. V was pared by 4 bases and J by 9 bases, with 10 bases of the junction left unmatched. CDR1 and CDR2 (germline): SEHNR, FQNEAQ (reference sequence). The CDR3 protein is CASSSRTSGGNRELFF. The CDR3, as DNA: TGTGCCAGCAGCTCCCGTACTAGCGGGGGAAACCGGGAGCTGTTTTTT. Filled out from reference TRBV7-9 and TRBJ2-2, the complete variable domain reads DTGVSQNPRHKITKRGQNVTFRCDPISEHNRLYWYRQTLGQGPEFLTYFQNEAQLEKSRLLSDRFSAERPKGSFSTLEIQRTEQGDSAMYLCASSSRTSGGNRELFFGEGSRLTVL.

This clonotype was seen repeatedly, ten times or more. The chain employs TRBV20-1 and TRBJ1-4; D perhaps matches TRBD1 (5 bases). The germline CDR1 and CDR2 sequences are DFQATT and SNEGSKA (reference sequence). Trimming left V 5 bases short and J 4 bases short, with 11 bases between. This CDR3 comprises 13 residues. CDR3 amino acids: CSAGRDRNEKLFF. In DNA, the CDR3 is TGCAGTGCTGGGCGGGACCGTAATGAAAAACTGTTTTTT.

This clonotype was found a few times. This chain's CDR3 is CASSPGGGWDQPQHF. CDR3 DNA sequence: TGTGCCAGCAGCCCTGGCGGAGGGTGGGATCAGCCCCAGCATTTT. V usage is TRBV5-5 and J usage is TRBJ1-5; D is unresolved. Germline values: CDR1 SGHKS, CDR2 YYEKEE (reference sequence). The CDR3 length is 15 residues. The V gene lost 4 bases and the J gene lost 5 bases, with 16 bases spanning the gap.

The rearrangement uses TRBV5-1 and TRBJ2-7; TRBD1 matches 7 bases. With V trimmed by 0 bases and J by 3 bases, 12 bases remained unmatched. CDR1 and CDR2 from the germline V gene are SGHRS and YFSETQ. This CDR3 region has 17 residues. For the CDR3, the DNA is TGCGCCAGCAGCTTGGTTGGTATACAGGGGCCCATCTACGAGCAGTACTTC. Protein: CASSLVGIQGPIYEQYF. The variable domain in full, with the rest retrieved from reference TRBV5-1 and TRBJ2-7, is KAGVTQTPRYLIKTRGQQVTLSCSPISGHRSVSWYQQTPGQGLQFLFEYFSETQRNKGNFPGRFSGRQFSNSRSEMNVSTLELGDSALYLCASSLVGIQGPIYEQYFGPGTRLTVT.

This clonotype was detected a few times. CDR3 DNA: TGTGCCTGGGGGTCCCAAGAGACCCAGTACTTC. It translates to CAWGSQETQYF. The rearrangement uses TRBV30 and TRBJ2-5; D is unresolved. Germline CDR1 GTSNPN, CDR2 SVGIG (reference sequence). The CDR3 totals 11 residues. V lost 5 bases to trimming and J lost 1 base, with 5 bases between them.

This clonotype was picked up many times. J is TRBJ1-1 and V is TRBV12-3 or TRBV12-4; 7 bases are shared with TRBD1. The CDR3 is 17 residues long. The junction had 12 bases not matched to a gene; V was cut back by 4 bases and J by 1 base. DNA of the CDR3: TGTGCCAGCAGTTGGACAGGTTTCGCGAGTTCGAACACTGAAGCTTTCTTT. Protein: CASSWTGFASSNTEAFF.

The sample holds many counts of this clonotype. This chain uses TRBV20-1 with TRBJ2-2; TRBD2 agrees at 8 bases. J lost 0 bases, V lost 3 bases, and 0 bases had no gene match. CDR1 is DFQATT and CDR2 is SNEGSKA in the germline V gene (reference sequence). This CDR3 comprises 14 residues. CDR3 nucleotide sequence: TGCAGTGCTAGGGGACTAGCGAACACCGGGGAGCTGTTTTTT. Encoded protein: CSARGLANTGELFF.

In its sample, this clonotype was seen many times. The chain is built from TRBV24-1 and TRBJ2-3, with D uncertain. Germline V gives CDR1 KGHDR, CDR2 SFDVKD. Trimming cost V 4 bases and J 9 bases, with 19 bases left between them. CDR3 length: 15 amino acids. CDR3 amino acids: CATSDPTSGRGTQYF. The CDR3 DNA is TGTGCCACCAGTGACCCGACTTCTGGCCGTGGAACGCAGTATTTT.

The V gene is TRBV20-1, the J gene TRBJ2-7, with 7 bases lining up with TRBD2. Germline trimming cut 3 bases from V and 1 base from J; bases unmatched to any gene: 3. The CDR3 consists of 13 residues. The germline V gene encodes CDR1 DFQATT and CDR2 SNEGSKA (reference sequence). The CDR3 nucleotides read TGCAGTGCTAGTGGGGGGGGTTCCTACGAGCAGTACGTC. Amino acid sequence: CSASGGGSYEQYV.

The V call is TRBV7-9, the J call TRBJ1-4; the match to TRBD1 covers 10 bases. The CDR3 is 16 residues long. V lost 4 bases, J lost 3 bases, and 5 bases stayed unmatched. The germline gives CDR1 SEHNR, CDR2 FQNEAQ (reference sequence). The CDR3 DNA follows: TGTGCCAGCAGCTCAAATGGACAGGGGGCTAATGAAAAACTGTTTTTT. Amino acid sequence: CASSSNGQGANEKLFF.

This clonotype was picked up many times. CDR3 protein: CAIPPRGLGTEAFF. The DNA of the CDR3 is TGTGCCATTCCTCCAAGGGGACTCGGGACTGAAGCTTTCTTT. V is TRBV10-3 and J is TRBJ1-1; a weak D match, TRBD1 (5 bases). The CDR3 is 14 residues long. Trimming removed 9 bases at V and 5 bases at J, with 19 bases between. Looked up from germline, CDR1 is ENHRY and CDR2 is SYGVKD.

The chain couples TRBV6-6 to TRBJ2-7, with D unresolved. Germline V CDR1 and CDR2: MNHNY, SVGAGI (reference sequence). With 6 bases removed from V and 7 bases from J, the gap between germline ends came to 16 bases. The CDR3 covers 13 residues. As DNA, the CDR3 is TGTGCCAGCAGCGCGTCCCATTTGAATGAGCAGTACGTC. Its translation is CASSASHLNEQYV.

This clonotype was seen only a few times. For the CDR3, the DNA is TGTGCCAGCAGTTTCCGACAGAGCTATGGCTACACCTTC. It codes for CASSFRQSYGYTF. The V gene is TRBV12-3 or TRBV12-4, the J gene TRBJ1-2, with D maybe TRBD1 (5 bases). The CDR3 spans 13 residues. Trimming left V 3 bases short and J 4 bases short, with 9 bases between.

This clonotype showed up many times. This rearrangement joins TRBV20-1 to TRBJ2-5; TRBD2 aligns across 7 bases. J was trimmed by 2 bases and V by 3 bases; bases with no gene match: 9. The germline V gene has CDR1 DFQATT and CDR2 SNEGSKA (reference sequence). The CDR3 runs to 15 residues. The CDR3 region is CSARSRGEIQETQYF. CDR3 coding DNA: TGCAGTGCTAGGAGCCGGGGGGAAATTCAAGAGACCCAGTACTTC.

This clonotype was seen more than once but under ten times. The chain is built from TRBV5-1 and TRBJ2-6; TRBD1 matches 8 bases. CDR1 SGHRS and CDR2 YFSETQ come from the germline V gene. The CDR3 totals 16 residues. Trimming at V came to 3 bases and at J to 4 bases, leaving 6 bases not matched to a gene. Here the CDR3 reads CASSWQGAMGANVLTF. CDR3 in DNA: TGCGCCAGCAGCTGGCAGGGGGCGATGGGGGCCAACGTCCTGACTTTC.

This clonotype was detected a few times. For the CDR3, the DNA is TGTGCCAGCAGTATCCAGGGTTGGTACGAGCAGTACTTC. Its translation: CASSIQGWYEQYF. V usage is TRBV28 and J usage is TRBJ2-7; D perhaps matches TRBD1 (5 bases). V lost 5 bases and J lost 4, with 12 bases in between. The CDR3 is 13 residues long. CDR1 and CDR2 from the germline V gene are MDHEN and SYDVKM.

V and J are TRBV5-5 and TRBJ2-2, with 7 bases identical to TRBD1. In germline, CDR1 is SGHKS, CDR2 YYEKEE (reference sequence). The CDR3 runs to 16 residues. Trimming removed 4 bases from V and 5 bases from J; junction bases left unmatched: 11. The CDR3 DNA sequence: TGTGCCAGCAGCCCAGGAGCTAGGGGGCGAACCGGGGAGCTGTTTTTT. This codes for CASSPGARGRTGELFF.

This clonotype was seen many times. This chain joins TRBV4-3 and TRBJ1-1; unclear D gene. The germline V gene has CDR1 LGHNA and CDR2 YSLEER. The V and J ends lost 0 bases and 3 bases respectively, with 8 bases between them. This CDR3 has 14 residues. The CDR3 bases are TGCGCCAGCAGCCAAGATAGGGTGGACACTGAAGCTTTCTTT. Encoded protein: CASSQDRVDTEAFF.

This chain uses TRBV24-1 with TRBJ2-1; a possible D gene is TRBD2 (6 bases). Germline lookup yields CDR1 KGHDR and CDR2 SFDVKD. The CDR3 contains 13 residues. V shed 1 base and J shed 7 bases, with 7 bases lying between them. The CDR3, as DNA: TGTGCCACCAGTGATTTTGGGGGGAATGAGCAGTTCTTC. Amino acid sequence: CATSDFGGNEQFF.

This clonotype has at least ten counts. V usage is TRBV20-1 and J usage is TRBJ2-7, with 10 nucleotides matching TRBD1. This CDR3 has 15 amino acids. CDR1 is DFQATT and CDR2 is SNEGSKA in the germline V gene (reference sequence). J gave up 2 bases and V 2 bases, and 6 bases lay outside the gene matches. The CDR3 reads CSARMGQGPTYEQYF. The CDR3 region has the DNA TGCAGTGCTAGAATGGGACAGGGGCCAACCTACGAGCAGTACTTC.

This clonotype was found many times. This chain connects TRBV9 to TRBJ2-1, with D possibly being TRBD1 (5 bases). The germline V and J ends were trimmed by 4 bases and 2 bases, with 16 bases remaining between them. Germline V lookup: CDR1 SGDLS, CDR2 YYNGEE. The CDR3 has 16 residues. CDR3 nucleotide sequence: TGTGCCAGCAGCCTTAGGCAGGGATCCCCCTACAATGAGCAGTTCTTC. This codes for CASSLRQGSPYNEQFF. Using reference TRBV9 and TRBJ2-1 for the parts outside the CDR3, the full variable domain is DSGVTQTPKHLITATGQRVTLRCSPRSGDLSVYWYQQSLDQGLQFLIQYYNGEERAKGNILERFSAQQFPDLHSELNLSSLELGDSALYFCASSLRQGSPYNEQFFGPGTRLTVL.

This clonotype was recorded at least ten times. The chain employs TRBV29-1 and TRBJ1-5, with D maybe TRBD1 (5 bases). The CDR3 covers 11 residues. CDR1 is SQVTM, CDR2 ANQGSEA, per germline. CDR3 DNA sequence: TGCAGTCGGGGCCGGAGGCAGCCCCAGCATTTT. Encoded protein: CSRGRRQPQHF.

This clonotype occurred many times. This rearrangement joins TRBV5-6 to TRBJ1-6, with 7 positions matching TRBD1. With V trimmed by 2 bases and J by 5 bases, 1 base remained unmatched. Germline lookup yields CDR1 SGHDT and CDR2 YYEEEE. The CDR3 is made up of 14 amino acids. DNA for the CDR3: TGTGCCAGCAGCTTAGGACAGGATAATTCACCCCTCCACTTT. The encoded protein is CASSLGQDNSPLHF.

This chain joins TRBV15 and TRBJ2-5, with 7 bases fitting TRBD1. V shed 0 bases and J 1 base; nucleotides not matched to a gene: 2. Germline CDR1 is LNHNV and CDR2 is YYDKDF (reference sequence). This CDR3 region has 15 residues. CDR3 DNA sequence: TGTGCCACCAGCAGAGATTGGGACAGCCAAGAGACCCAGTACTTC. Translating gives CATSRDWDSQETQYF.

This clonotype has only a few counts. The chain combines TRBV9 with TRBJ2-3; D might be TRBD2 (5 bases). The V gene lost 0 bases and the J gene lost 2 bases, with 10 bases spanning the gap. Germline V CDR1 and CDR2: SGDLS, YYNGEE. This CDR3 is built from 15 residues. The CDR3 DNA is TGTGCCAGCAGCGTAGGCACGGGGTACACAGATACGCAGTATTTT. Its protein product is CASSVGTGYTDTQYF.